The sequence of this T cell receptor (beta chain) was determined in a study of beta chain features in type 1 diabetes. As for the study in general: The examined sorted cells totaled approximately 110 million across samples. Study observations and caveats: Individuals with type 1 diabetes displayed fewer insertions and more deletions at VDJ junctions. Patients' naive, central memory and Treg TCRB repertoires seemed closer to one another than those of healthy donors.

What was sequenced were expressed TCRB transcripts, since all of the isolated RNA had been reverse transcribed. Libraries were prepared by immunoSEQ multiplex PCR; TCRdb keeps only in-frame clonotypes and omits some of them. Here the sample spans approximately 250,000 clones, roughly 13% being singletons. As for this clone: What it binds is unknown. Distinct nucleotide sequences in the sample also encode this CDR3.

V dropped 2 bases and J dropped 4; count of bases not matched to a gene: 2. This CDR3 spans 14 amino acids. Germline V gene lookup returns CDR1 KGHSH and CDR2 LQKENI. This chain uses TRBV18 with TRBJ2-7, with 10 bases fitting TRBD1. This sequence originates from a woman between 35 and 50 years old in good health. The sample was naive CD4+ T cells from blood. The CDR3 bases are TGTGCCAGCTCACCAGGGACAGGGGCGTACGAGCAGTACTTC. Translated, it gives CASSPGTGAYEQYF.